This T cell receptor (beta chain) was sequenced during a study of T cells expressing NK-cell markers. Study background: Sorted CD3+CD56+NKG2C+, CD3+CD56+NKG2C- and CD3+CD56-NKG2C+ T cells provided the TCR beta repertoires. Of eight sequenced donors, seven were HCMV-seropositive and one HCMV-seronegative.

TCRdb processed the 5' RACE reads again and assigns one entry to each CDR3 protein, with no DNA. The repertoire table contains roughly 420,000 distinct CDR3 sequences. This CDR3 region has 15 residues. CDR1 SGHTA and CDR2 FQGTGA come from the germline V gene. Study results and caveats: The CD3+CD56-NKG2C+ fraction was also led by these clonotypes in several donors.

Regarding this clonotype: Its specificity is unknown.

The chain carries TRBV7-3 and TRBJ2-2; TCRdb's D call of TRBD1 is untestable without DNA. The sequencing sample was made of blood T cells: a sorted CD56 or NKG2C T cell subset, CD4+ or CD8+ T cells, or bulk PBMC T cells (not recorded which). The source is a woman aged 18 to 69 in good health. CDR3 protein: CASSPEGGNTGELFF. Full variable domain (outside the CDR3, taken from reference TRBV7-3 and TRBJ2-2): GAGVSQTPSNKVTEKGKYVELRCDPISGHTALYWYRQSLGQGPEFLIYFQGTGAADDSGLPNDRFFAVRPEGSVSTLKIQRTERGDSAVYLCASSPEGGNTGELFFGEGSRLTVL.